This T cell receptor beta chain was sequenced in a study of beta chain features in type 1 diabetes. The sample holds a few counts of this clone. The target antigen is unknown. Every bit of the isolated RNA underwent reverse transcription, so sequencing read expressed TCRB transcripts. The repertoire was sequenced with immunoSEQ multiplex PCR; TCRdb's copy has only in-frame clones and lacks some. The repertoire holds under 500,000 clones, approximately 30% seen once, with around 0.065% in the top ten. Sorting of CD4+ naive, central memory, regulatory and stem cell-like memory cells was performed via CD45RO/CCR7/CD25/CD127/CD95/CD27. Whole-study results and caveats: PCR might favor shorter templates, equally in patients and controls.

Germline loops: CDR1 SQVTM, CDR2 ANQGSEA. V shed 7 bases and J shed 4 bases, with 16 bases lying between them. This CDR3 region has 13 residues. The chain employs TRBV29-1 and TRBJ2-5; no clear D gene. Sequencing input: naive CD4+ T cells from blood. The clonotype originates from a young man in good health. The CDR3 loop reads CSGERAPGETQYF. CDR3 sequence (DNA): TGCAGCGGGGAAAGGGCCCCGGGAGAGACCCAGTACTTC.